Below are 14 T cell receptor beta chains sequenced from a single sample in a study of blood T cell repertoires in COVID-19. Sequencing was performed with immunoSEQ multiplex PCR; in TCRdb, only in-frame clones are kept and a portion is missing. The sample has approximately 110,000 clones, roughly four fifths seen once. The sample consisted of peripheral blood. The receptors here all came from a woman between 70 and 85 years old with acute or convalescent COVID-19.

V is TRBV7-2 and J is TRBJ1-6; possibly TRBD1 for D (5 bases). Germline assignment: CDR1 SGHTA and CDR2 FQGNSA. This CDR3 has 16 amino acids. The V and J ends lost 5 bases and 7 bases respectively, with 18 bases between them. The CDR3 nucleotides are TGTGCCAGCAGCCAACAAAGGACAATTAGGAATTCACCCCTCCACTTT. Protein: CASSQQRTIRNSPLHF.

The CDR3 DNA is TGTGCCAGCAGCTCGGGGTCATATGGAGACTCCTACAATGAGCAGTTCTTC. This encodes CASSSGSYGDSYNEQFF. This rearrangement joins TRBV7-6 to TRBJ2-1; the D gene is possibly TRBD2 (5 bases). From germline, CDR1 is SGHVS and CDR2 FNYEAQ. The CDR3 is 17 residues long. V gave up 4 bases and J gave up 0 bases, with 16 bases separating them. The variable domain in full, completed from reference TRBV7-6 and TRBJ2-1, reads GAGVSQSPRYKVTKRGQDVALRCDPISGHVSLYWYRQALGQGPEFLTYFNYEAQQDKSGLPNDRFSAERPEGSISTLTIQRTEQRDSAMYRCASSSGSYGDSYNEQFFGPGTRLTVL.

The CDR3 sequence: CATTGQGWPEKLFF. Here the CDR3 DNA reads TGTGCCACAACAGGACAGGGGTGGCCTGAAAAACTGTTTTTT. The chain couples TRBV2 to TRBJ1-4; 9 positions agree with TRBD1. CDR1 is SNHLY, CDR2 FYNNEI, per germline. V shed 10 bases and J 7 bases; nucleotides not matched to a gene: 10. This CDR3 is built from 14 residues. The full variable domain, completed using reference TRBV2 and TRBJ1-4, is EPEVTQTPSHQVTQMGQEVILRCVPISNHLYFYWYRQILGQKVEFLVSFYNNEISEKSEIFDDQFSVERPDGSNFTLKIRSTKLEDSAMYFCATTGQGWPEKLFFGSGTQLSVL.

This clone has a handful of counts. V is TRBV5-1 and J is TRBJ2-7; tentative D call: TRBD1 (6 bases). The CDR3 extends over 16 amino acids. The germline V gene has CDR1 SGHRS and CDR2 YFSETQ. Trimming left V 4 bases short and J 1 base short, with 18 bases between. For the CDR3, the DNA is TGCGCCAGCAGCCCAATTACGCAGGGGATATCCTACGAGCAGTACTTC. Its translation: CASSPITQGISYEQYF.

This clone occurred a few times. DNA of the CDR3: TGTGCCAGCAGCGTAGAGGGGAACACCATATATTTT. Translating it yields CASSVEGNTIYF. The chain joins TRBV9 to TRBJ1-3, with a possible D match to TRBD1 (5 bases). With 0 bases removed from V and 7 bases from J, the gap between germline ends came to 5 bases. The CDR3 has 12 residues. CDR1 is SGDLS, CDR2 YYNGEE, per germline.

V and J are TRBV5-4 and TRBJ2-5, with 15 positions matching TRBD2. V gave up 0 bases and J gave up 4 bases; unmatched junction bases: 7. Germline V CDR1 and CDR2: SGHNT, YYREEE (reference sequence). The CDR3 is 18 residues long. The CDR3 DNA is TGTGCCAGCAGCTTGGGCCGGACTAGCGGGGGGGCCGGAGAGACCCAGTACTTC. Its translation: CASSLGRTSGGAGETQYF. Full variable domain (missing parts from reference TRBV5-4 and TRBJ2-5): ETGVTQSPTHLIKTRGQQVTLRCSSQSGHNTVSWYQQALGQGPQFIFQYYREEENGRGNFPPRFSGLQFPNYSSELNVNALELDDSALYLCASSLGRTSGGAGETQYFGPGTRLLVL.

The V and J genes are TRBV19 and TRBJ1-1; TRBD1 matches at 7 bases. The V segment lost 1 base and the J segment 10 bases; nucleotides outside the gene matches: 12. Germline V lookup: CDR1 LNHDA, CDR2 SQIVND (reference sequence). This CDR3 has 15 residues. CDR3 residues: CASSIGVQGTELAFF. The CDR3 DNA sequence: TGTGCCAGTAGTATAGGCGTACAGGGGACTGAGCTAGCTTTCTTT.

In its sample, this clone was seen a few times. The chain is built from TRBV7-8 and TRBJ2-3, with a tentative D call TRBD1 (7 bases). Germline V gene lookup returns CDR1 SGHVS and CDR2 FQNEAQ. Between the trimmed V and J ends, which lost 3 bases and 1 base, there was a span of 11 bases. This CDR3 contains 15 residues. CDR3 residues: CASSLEGAGTDTQYF. CDR3 coding DNA: TGTGCCAGCAGCTTGGAGGGGGCTGGCACAGATACGCAGTATTTT.

The chain joins TRBV19 to TRBJ1-5; D is perhaps TRBD1 (6 bases). Deletions cut 2 bases from V and 4 bases from J, with 9 bases between. The CDR3 spans 14 residues. Germline CDR1 reads LNHDA; CDR2 reads SQIVND (reference sequence). The CDR3 nucleotides are TGTGCCAGTAGTATAACAGGGCCGAATCAGCCCCAGCATTTT. Its protein is CASSITGPNQPQHF.

V is TRBV7-8 and J is TRBJ2-1; 9 bases map to TRBD1. The CDR3 spans 16 residues. Germline values: CDR1 SGHVS, CDR2 FQNEAQ. Trimming at V came to 5 bases and at J to 4 bases, leaving 9 bases not matched to a gene. This CDR3 is CASSLSGGQGYNEQFF. The CDR3, as DNA: TGTGCCAGCAGCCTTTCCGGGGGACAGGGATACAATGAGCAGTTCTTC.

The CDR3 here is CSASHRVGVEKLFF. CDR3 nucleotide sequence: TGCAGTGCTAGTCACAGGGTCGGCGTTGAAAAACTGTTTTTT. The V call is TRBV20-1, the J call TRBJ1-4; perhaps TRBD1 as D (6 bases). Looked up from germline, CDR1 is DFQATT and CDR2 is SNEGSKA (reference sequence). This CDR3 is built from 14 residues. The V end was cut by 3 bases, the J end by 7 bases, with 15 bases between.

This clone was counted between two and nine times. The chain is built from TRBV28 and TRBJ1-5; TRBD1 agrees at 7 bases. The CDR3 is made up of 16 amino acids. CDR1 and CDR2 from the germline V gene are MDHEN and SYDVKM. The J segment lost 0 bases and the V segment lost 2 bases, leaving 4 bases of the junction unmatched. In nucleotides, the CDR3 is TGTGCCAGCAGTTTACTGGGGACAGTTAGCAATCAGCCCCAGCATTTT. Translated, it gives CASSLLGTVSNQPQHF.

The V call is TRBV15, the J call TRBJ2-3, with TRBD2 matching 9 bases. The length of the CDR3 is 14 residues. The germline V gene encodes CDR1 LNHNV and CDR2 YYDKDF (reference sequence). The V and J ends lost 1 base and 7 bases, in that order; junction bases with no gene match: 3. Written as DNA, the CDR3 is TGTGCCACCAGCAGAGCGAGCGGGGGGAATACGCAGTATTTT. It specifies CATSRASGGNTQYF.

The CDR3 loop reads CASSPGGGSYEQYF. The CDR3 DNA reads as TGTGCCAGCAGTCCCGGCGGAGGCTCGTACGAGCAGTACTTC. The rearrangement uses TRBV27 and TRBJ2-7, with a tentative D call TRBD2 (5 bases). CDR1 and CDR2 (germline): MNHEY, SMNVEV (reference sequence). The V gene lost 5 bases and the J gene lost 4 bases, with 15 bases spanning the gap. This CDR3 is 14 amino acids long.